The TCR beta chain under discussion was sequenced for a study of cytomegalovirus exposure and HLA in healthy donors. The study's findings and limits: CMV serostatus was the only recorded immune exposure for donors. A missense DCLRE1C variant was associated with V- and J-gene trimming of TCR beta chains in a later analysis, and an independent cohort replicated the association. Certain indistinguishable V segments, among them TRBV6-2 and TRBV6-3, were excluded.

The PCR had 60 Vbeta and 13 Jbeta primers. Only in-frame clones appear in the TCRdb table, and some are missing; sequencing was by immunoSEQ multiplex PCR. The sample shows some 140,000 clones, roughly 77% of them seen only once. This clone has a single count. Antigen unknown. This CDR3 comprises 12 residues. Trimming stripped 3 bases from V and 9 bases from J, with 12 bases between. The V gene's germline CDR1 is KGHSH and CDR2 LQKENI. The V call is TRBV18, the J call TRBJ2-7, with a possible D match to TRBD2 (6 bases). The specimen sequenced was PBMCs. This TCR derives from a female donor in good health and CMV-seronegative. This chain's CDR3 is CASSPGTGVQYF. CDR3 coding DNA: TGTGCCAGCTCACCCGGGACTGGGGTGCAGTACTTC. Variable domain in full (rest from reference TRBV18 and TRBJ2-7): NAGVMQNPRHLVRRRGQEARLRCSPMKGHSHVYWYRQLPEEGLKFMVYLQKENIIDESGMPKERFSAEFPKEGPSILRIQQVVRGDSAAYFCASSPGTGVQYFGPGTRLTVT.